A selection of T cell receptor beta chains follows, all from one sample in a study of cytomegalovirus exposure and HLA in healthy donors. The data were produced by immunoSEQ multiplex PCR, yet TCRdb's version contains in-frame clones alone and is incomplete. The top ten clones hold 5.5% to 8% of a sample with approximately 120,000 clones, 78% of them seen once. The specimen sequenced was PBMCs. These receptor sequences come from a woman in her forties in good health and CMV-seronegative. Both conserved end residues are part of each CDR3. Fields, in order: J gene, V gene, CDR3 protein.

J gene: TRBJ2-1
V gene: TRBV18
CDR3 protein: CASRSRDRAYNEQFF

J gene: TRBJ2-5
V gene: TRBV29-1
CDR3 protein: CSSGSGETQYF

J gene: TRBJ2-2
V gene: TRBV19
CDR3 protein: CASRTGALGATGELFF

J gene: TRBJ2-7
V gene: TRBV18
CDR3 protein: CASSPRDSSYEQYF

J gene: TRBJ1-4
V gene: TRBV7-9
CDR3 protein: CSSSLLGGAANEKLFF

J gene: TRBJ1-2
V gene: TRBV4-1
CDR3 protein: CASSQRQGVDGYTF

J gene: TRBJ1-2
V gene: TRBV5-1
CDR3 protein: CASSFDRGWDGYTF

J gene: TRBJ1-1
V gene: TRBV29-1
CDR3 protein: CSVGTGGLNTEAFF

J gene: TRBJ2-2
V gene: TRBV28
CDR3 protein: CASSSNQGLFF

J gene: TRBJ1-2
V gene: TRBV7-9
CDR3 protein: CASSSNWDSLNYGYTF

J gene: TRBJ2-3
V gene: TRBV18
CDR3 protein: CASSPNLAGGDTQYF

J gene: TRBJ1-6
V gene: TRBV2
CDR3 protein: CASKEEAGPSPLHF

J gene: TRBJ1-1
V gene: TRBV7-2
CDR3 protein: CASSSRGGNTEAFF

J gene: TRBJ2-5
V gene: TRBV5-1
CDR3 protein: CASSLPGGRGETQYF

J gene: TRBJ2-5
V gene: TRBV28
CDR3 protein: CASSPRDYQETQYF

J gene: TRBJ1-4
V gene: TRBV5-8
CDR3 protein: CASSLLGGTEKLFF

J gene: TRBJ2-3
V gene: TRBV7-6
CDR3 protein: CASSLGTGKVDTQYF

J gene: TRBJ2-7
V gene: TRBV27
CDR3 protein: CASSSPGGLSSYEQYF

J gene: TRBJ1-1
V gene: TRBV10-3
CDR3 protein: CAISERGNTEAFF

J gene: TRBJ2-7
V gene: TRBV28
CDR3 protein: CASSLGGTLYEQYF

J gene: TRBJ2-1
V gene: TRBV19
CDR3 protein: CASSTGLAGVHERFF

J gene: TRBJ2-1
V gene: TRBV28
CDR3 protein: CASSQRLAGGMMNEQFF

J gene: TRBJ1-6
V gene: TRBV7-9
CDR3 protein: CASSDSTESYNSPLHF

J gene: TRBJ2-1
V gene: TRBV27
CDR3 protein: CASSLLAGGGYNEQFF

J gene: TRBJ2-7
V gene: TRBV10-3
CDR3 protein: CATTSGREYEQYF

J gene: TRBJ2-3
V gene: TRBV5-1
CDR3 protein: CASSLSGASTDTQYF

J gene: TRBJ2-7
V gene: TRBV7-9
CDR3 protein: CASSKQGVTYEQYF

J gene: TRBJ1-1
V gene: TRBV4-1
CDR3 protein: CASSQVGGQAFF

J gene: TRBJ2-7
V gene: TRBV25-1
CDR3 protein: CASSTNGAGAEASYEQYF

J gene: TRBJ1-4
V gene: TRBV5-1
CDR3 protein: CASSDPRDNEKLFF

J gene: TRBJ1-1
V gene: TRBV28
CDR3 protein: CASSSDWDRVSTEAFF

J gene: TRBJ2-1
V gene: TRBV6-6
CDR3 protein: CASSYQLAGGPNEQFF

J gene: TRBJ2-5
V gene: TRBV5-1
CDR3 protein: CASSSRPGQGFNQETQYF

J gene: TRBJ1-2
V gene: TRBV5-1
CDR3 protein: CASSEGGTGRYTF

J gene: TRBJ1-5
V gene: TRBV9
CDR3 protein: CASSGGTGHQPQHF

J gene: TRBJ2-5
V gene: TRBV27
CDR3 protein: CASSVGGQNQETQYF

J gene: TRBJ1-2
V gene: TRBV5-4
CDR3 protein: CASSLGRQIYTF

J gene: TRBJ1-1
V gene: TRBV29-1
CDR3 protein: CSVGGQLNTEAFF

J gene: TRBJ1-2
V gene: TRBV7-9
CDR3 protein: CASSAGGHLLYGYTF

J gene: TRBJ2-1
V gene: TRBV18
CDR3 protein: CASSPLAGAASYNEQFF

J gene: TRBJ2-3
V gene: TRBV19
CDR3 protein: CASTGDKTTDTQYF

J gene: TRBJ1-1
V gene: TRBV7-6
CDR3 protein: CASSLGTGNTEAFF

J gene: TRBJ2-2
V gene: TRBV5-1
CDR3 protein: CASSSGTSGRRGGELFF